The sequence of this T cell receptor (beta chain) was determined in a study of regulatory T cells in long-lasting Graves disease. With V trimmed by 5 bases and J by 5 bases, 9 bases remained unmatched. Germline V gene data show CDR1 as SEHNR and CDR2 as FQNEAQ (reference sequence). This CDR3 has 16 residues. Indicated time point: newly diagnosed GD, antithyroid drugs for less than 3 months. Following extraction of RNA from PBMCs, that RNA was used to make the TCR library. Library construction for TCR beta used iRepertoire HTBI primers and Arm-PCR of CDR3 regions. MiXCR, run by TCRdb on the multiplex PCR reads, gives a single entry per CDR3 protein. This table has roughly 500,000 distinct CDR3 sequences, about 14% appearing once. In addition, the sample was reused for a study of T cells in Graves' hyperthyroidism and ophthalmopathy. That work adds: First-round RT-PCR of the TCR CDR3 relied on the HTBI primer set.

The chain couples TRBV7-9 to TRBJ2-7; 13 bases match TRBD2. This sample comprised peripheral blood mononuclear cells (PBMCs), obtained at new diagnosis, from a patient treated with antithyroid drugs. The receptor was isolated from a man younger than 40 with Graves disease. This CDR3 reads CASSLGLAGVDHEQYF. In DNA, the CDR3 is TGTGCCAGCAGCCTAGGACTAGCGGGGGTCGACCACGAGCAGTACTTC.